This T cell receptor beta chain was documented in a study of control samples from healthy donors and cancer patients (dated by TCRdb to about 2020). The library relied on the immunoSEQ multiplex PCR assay. TCRdb limited this immuneACCESS table to in-frame rearrangements with V and J called. A share of clones is missing; checked studies link under half to unresolved V genes, and the rest is unexplained. The sample profile shows around 28,000 clones; roughly 88% of them were found once. The ten largest clones add up to around an eighth of the sample. This clone was detected only a few times. Its recognized antigen is unknown. No much larger clone is present one base from it, and per-base qualities are unavailable. The TCR was taken from a man over 45 with lung cancer. The sequenced sample was PBMCs.

The DNA is as follows: TGTGCCAGCAGCTTAGGGGGACTAGCGGTGAACACCGGGGAGCTGTTTTTT. Its translation is CASSLGGLAVNTGELFF. The receptor chain draws on TRBV7-9 and TRBJ2-2; TRBD2 aligns with 11 central bases. From V the trimming removes 1 base and from J it removes 1 base, while the gene matches leave 2 bases of the junction unaccounted for. The CDR1 and CDR2 encoded by the germline V gene (reference sequence) are SEHNR and FQNEAQ. The CDR3 has 17 amino acids, counting the end cysteine and phenylalanine. Here the CDR3 DNA is all that survives: 51 bases in frame from base 1.